Listed below are T cell receptor beta chains from one sample, sequenced in a study of cytomegalovirus exposure and HLA in healthy donors. Only in-frame clones appear in the TCRdb table, and some are missing; sequencing was by immunoSEQ multiplex PCR. The sample records 80,000 to 95,000 clones, about 83% being singletons. Material for sequencing was PBMCs. These receptors all stem from a woman between 18 and 30 years old in good health and CMV-seropositive. Both conserved end residues are part of each CDR3. D genes are given only for firm matches. Size values are once, few and many counts, or a class for expanded clones, and some rows have none.

DNA | CDR3 | length | size | J | V | D
TGCGCCAGCAGCTCGGGACAGGGTAGGACGCAGTATTTT | CASSSGQGRTQYF | 13 | . | TRBJ2-3 | TRBV5-1 | TRBD1
TGTGCCATCAGTCGAGCAGATCAGGGCCTACTCACAGATACGCAGTATTTT | CAISRADQGLLTDTQYF | 17 | . | TRBJ2-3 | TRBV10-3 | .
TGTGCCAGCACTAGCCGGAAGGGCGTCTACGGCTACACCTTC | CASTSRKGVYGYTF | 14 | . | TRBJ1-2 | TRBV6-1 | .
TGTGCCTGGAGGGGGGGCGGGAGACACTGGTTCTTC | CAWRGGGRHWFF | 12 | . | TRBJ2-1 | TRBV30 | .
TGTGCCAGCAGCCAAGGAGGGGACAGGGTTTTTGGCTACACCTTC | CASSQGGDRVFGYTF | 15 | . | TRBJ1-2 | TRBV4-2 | TRBD1
TGCAGTGCGGGGCGCGAGCAGTACTTC | CSAGREQYF | 9 | . | TRBJ2-7 | TRBV20-1 | .
TGTGCCAGCAACAAAGGAGAGGCGGATTCTGAAGCTTTCTTT | CASNKGEADSEAFF | 14 | . | TRBJ1-1 | TRBV7-8 | .
TGCGCCAGCAGGAATAGCGGGAGTGGGAAGACCCAGTACTTC | CASRNSGSGKTQYF | 14 | once | TRBJ2-5 | TRBV4-1 | TRBD2
TGCAGCGTTATGGCAGGCTTTGAGACCCAGTACTTC | CSVMAGFETQYF | 12 | . | TRBJ2-5 | TRBV29-1 | .
TGTGCCAGCAGCGTAGGGGCTAGCGACTACAATGAGCAGTTCTTC | CASSVGASDYNEQFF | 15 | . | TRBJ2-1 | TRBV9 | .
TGTGCCAGCAGCTCACTCCGGGGGTCTCTGACCTACGAGCAGTACTTC | CASSSLRGSLTYEQYF | 16 | . | TRBJ2-7 | TRBV7-9 | .
TGTGCCAGCAGTTACTTGGACAGGGGCAATGAAGCTTTCTTT | CASSYLDRGNEAFF | 14 | . | TRBJ1-1 | TRBV6-5 | TRBD1
TGTGCCAGCAGTGGGAGTAACACCGGGGAGCTGTTTTTT | CASSGSNTGELFF | 13 | . | TRBJ2-2 | TRBV6-1 | .
TGTGCCACCAGCAGAGTGGGGGGACTAGCGGGAGGGCCTTTGAATGAGCAGTTCTTC | CATSRVGGLAGGPLNEQFF | 19 | . | TRBJ2-1 | TRBV15 | TRBD2
TGTGCCAGCGACACTTCCACAGATACGCAGTATTTT | CASDTSTDTQYF | 12 | once | TRBJ2-3 | TRBV28 | .
TGTGCCAGCAGCTCTCCGGGACTAGCGATTAACGGGCCTTACAATGAGCAGTTCTTC | CASSSPGLAINGPYNEQFF | 19 | few | TRBJ2-1 | TRBV7-9 | TRBD2
TGTGCCAGCAATGCGGGAGGGCCGGGAGAGACCCAGTACTTC | CASNAGGPGETQYF | 14 | . | TRBJ2-5 | TRBV2 | TRBD2
TGTGCCAGCAGCGATCGTGGACTAGCGGGAAGTGCGGATACGCAGTATTTT | CASSDRGLAGSADTQYF | 17 | . | TRBJ2-3 | TRBV9 | TRBD2
TGTGCCAGCAGCCCTATCCCTAGCGGGGTTAATAATGAGCAGTTCTTC | CASSPIPSGVNNEQFF | 16 | . | TRBJ2-1 | TRBV13 | TRBD2
TGTGCCTGGAGTGGACAGGGTCGGAATGAGCAGTTCTTC | CAWSGQGRNEQFF | 13 | . | TRBJ2-1 | TRBV30 | TRBD1
TGCGCCAGCCGAAACGAGGACAGATTTAATTCACCCCTCCACTTT | CASRNEDRFNSPLHF | 15 | . | TRBJ1-6 | TRBV5-1 | .
TGTGCCAGCAGCCTCCGGGACAGTAACACTGAAGCTTTCTTT | CASSLRDSNTEAFF | 14 | few | TRBJ1-1 | TRBV7-6 | TRBD1
TGTGCCAGCAGTTACCCAAAGGGACAGGCAAATGAGCAGTTCTTC | CASSYPKGQANEQFF | 15 | . | TRBJ2-1 | TRBV6-6 | TRBD1
TGTGCCAGCAGTGAAGTTTCTGTCGCTCTGAGCTCCTACAATGAGCAGTTCTTC | CASSEVSVALSSYNEQFF | 18 | . | TRBJ2-1 | TRBV2 | .
TGTGCCAGCAGCTTACATACAGACTACGAGCAGTACTTC | CASSLHTDYEQYF | 13 | . | TRBJ2-7 | TRBV7-9 | .
TGTGCCAGCAGCTTGGCCCCTCTCCCGAGCTACGAGCAGTACTTC | CASSLAPLPSYEQYF | 15 | few | TRBJ2-7 | TRBV5-8 | .
TGTGCCAGCACGTTAACTAGCGGAGGTGAGCAGTTCTTC | CASTLTSGGEQFF | 13 | . | TRBJ2-1 | TRBV27 | TRBD2
TGTGCCAGCAGTTTATTAGTAGGGGCTGGGGCCAACGTCCTGACTTTC | CASSLLVGAGANVLTF | 16 | . | TRBJ2-6 | TRBV28 | .
TGTGCCAGCAGCCAAGATGGAGCTAGCCTAACCTACGAGCAGTACTTC | CASSQDGASLTYEQYF | 16 | . | TRBJ2-7 | TRBV14 | .
TGTGCCAGCAGCGTTAGCGGGGGGGCCCCAGATACGCAGTATTTT | CASSVSGGAPDTQYF | 15 | few | TRBJ2-3 | TRBV9 | TRBD2
TGCGCCAGCAGCTTGAGGCAGGGGGAAAACACTGAAGCTTTCTTT | CASSLRQGENTEAFF | 15 | few | TRBJ1-1 | TRBV5-1 | TRBD1
TGTGCCAGCAGTTTTACGTTAGACACTGAAGCTTTCTTT | CASSFTLDTEAFF | 13 | . | TRBJ1-1 | TRBV11-3 | .
TGCGCCAGCTTACAGGAGATGTACAATGAGCAGTTCTTC | CASLQEMYNEQFF | 13 | . | TRBJ2-1 | TRBV10-1 | .
TGCGCCAGCAGTGAGTTCAGGGTGGATGAAAAACTGTTTTTT | CASSEFRVDEKLFF | 14 | . | TRBJ1-4 | TRBV10-2 | .
TGTGCCAGCAGTCCTGACTCTATCACAGATACGCAGTATTTT | CASSPDSITDTQYF | 14 | . | TRBJ2-3 | TRBV6-5 | .
TGTGCCTGGGATGGGGGGGCTCAGCCCCAGCATTTT | CAWDGGAQPQHF | 12 | . | TRBJ1-5 | TRBV30 | .
TGTGCCAGCAGTGATGTTCCTATGACAGGGGTAATCTACAATGAGCAGTTCTTC | CASSDVPMTGVIYNEQFF | 18 | . | TRBJ2-1 | TRBV6-1 | TRBD1
TGTGCCAGCAGCCTCGGAGCGGGAGGGCTCAGCTCCTACGAGCAGTACTTC | CASSLGAGGLSSYEQYF | 17 | once | TRBJ2-7 | TRBV7-9 | TRBD2
TGCGCCAGCAGTCCCTCAGGGCAGCAAGAGACCCAGTACTTC | CASSPSGQQETQYF | 14 | once | TRBJ2-5 | TRBV5-1 | .
TGCGCCAGCAGCCAAACTAGTTCCCCCTACAATGAGCAGTTCTTC | CASSQTSSPYNEQFF | 15 | . | TRBJ2-1 | TRBV4-1 | .
TGTGCCAGCAGAGTAGAGCGAAACACAGGGCGGCAGTACTTC | CASRVERNTGRQYF | 14 | . | TRBJ2-7 | TRBV6-5 | .
TGTGCCAGCAGGAAACCAGGGTCTGGAAACACCATATATTTT | CASRKPGSGNTIYF | 14 | . | TRBJ1-3 | TRBV6-1 | .
TGTGCCAGTAGTGGAGGACCGAATGAGGATGGCTACACCTTC | CASSGGPNEDGYTF | 14 | . | TRBJ1-2 | TRBV19 | .
TGTGCCTGGAATCGGGAAGGAAACACCATATATTTT | CAWNREGNTIYF | 12 | . | TRBJ1-3 | TRBV30 | .
TGTGCCAGCAGTGAAATGCCGGACAGGGGAGGCAATCAGCCCCAGCATTTT | CASSEMPDRGGNQPQHF | 17 | . | TRBJ1-5 | TRBV6-1 | TRBD1
TGTGCCAGCAGCCGGCGGGCGGGCGGAGAGACCCAGTACTTC | CASSRRAGGETQYF | 14 | . | TRBJ2-5 | TRBV5-4 | .